This T cell receptor beta chain stems from a study of OX40 agonist ivuxolimab in advanced cancers. Repertoires were generated with immunoSEQ multiplex PCR, while TCRdb's copy carries only in-frame clones and drops some. The sample yields tens of thousands of clones, approximately 88% seen once. V lost 8 bases and J lost 11; bases outside the gene matches: 13. Germline CDR1 and CDR2: LNHDA and SQIVND (reference sequence). The CDR3 is 14 residues long. Sequenced material: CD4+ or CD8+ T cells sorted from blood, taken in a trial of the OX40 agonist ivuxolimab. The sequence was obtained from an adult with an advanced solid tumor such as melanoma, head and neck, liver or kidney cancer. The V gene is TRBV19, the J gene TRBJ1-2; 11 bases match TRBD1. CDR3: CASRDRDRGYGYTF. DNA for the CDR3: TGTGCCAGTCGAGACCGGGACAGGGGGTACGGGTACACCTTC.